The rows below give T cell receptor beta chains drawn from one sample of a study of breast tumors, draining lymph nodes, adjacent tissues. TCRdb processed the multiplex PCR reads anew with MiXCR; each CDR3 protein has one entry. The data show about 13,000 distinct CDR3 sequences, about three fifths seen once. Sequences were obtained from tumor-adjacent breast tissue. The receptor source for this set is a female donor with breast cancer. Some clones in this sample may be carry-over from other donors' samples. The CDR3 runs from the conserved cysteine through the conserved F or W. The D gene is left open where the match is weak. Size tells how often a clone was seen (once, few, many) or the class of an expanded clone, and some rows leave it out.

v_gene	d_gene	j_gene	abundance	CDR3nt	CDR3aa
TRBV2	.	TRBJ1-6	.	TGTGCCAGCAGTGGGGGATCACCCCTCCACTTT	CASSGGSPLHF
TRBV30	.	TRBJ2-1	.	TGTGCCTGGAGACTTAGCAATGAGCAGTTCTTC	CAWRLSNEQFF
TRBV6-6	.	TRBJ1-5	.	TGTGCCAGCAGACCACAGGGAGAGGTTCAGCCCCAGCATTTT	CASRPQGEVQPQHF
TRBV9	.	TRBJ2-6	many	TGTGCCAGCAGCGTAGCTCGACAGACCTCTGGGGCCAACGTCCTGACTTTC	CASSVARQTSGANVLTF
TRBV20-1	.	TRBJ2-3	.	TGCAGTGCTAGAACTAGGATTAGCACAGATACGCAGTATTTT	CSARTRISTDTQYF
TRBV11-2	TRBD2	TRBJ2-1	.	TGTGCCAGCAGCTCGGGACTACTAACCTACAATGAGCAGTTCTTC	CASSSGLLTYNEQFF
TRBV4-3	TRBD2	TRBJ2-7	medium-sized	TGCGCCAGCAGCCAAGATCGCGGGAGGGAGGCCTACGAGCAGTACTTC	CASSQDRGREAYEQYF
TRBV7-2	TRBD2	TRBJ2-3	.	TGTGCCAGCAGCTTAGCTAGCGGGAATGGTATAGATACGCAGTATTTT	CASSLASGNGIDTQYF
TRBV11-1	.	TRBJ2-7	.	TGTGCCAGCAGCCGGGACTTGAACTACGAGCAGTACTTC	CASSRDLNYEQYF
TRBV3-1	TRBD2	TRBJ2-5	.	TGTGCCAGCAGCCTCGGAGCGGGGAGACAAGAGACCCAGTACTTC	CASSLGAGRQETQYF
TRBV13	.	TRBJ2-7	.	TGTGCCAGCGGCATCGAACCTTACTACGAGCAGTACTTC	CASGIEPYYEQYF
TRBV19	TRBD1	TRBJ1-6	.	TGTGCCAGTAGAACCGGGACAGGGGGCGGGATTTCACCCCTCCACTTT	CASRTGTGGGISPLHF
TRBV7-8	.	TRBJ2-3	once	TGTGCCAGCAGTCAACTAGTCCCCCGCACAGATACGCAGTATTTT	CASSQLVPRTDTQYF
TRBV20-1	.	TRBJ2-7	.	TGCAGTGCTAGAGACGTCACGGGGGCCTACGAGCAGTACTTC	CSARDVTGAYEQYF
TRBV7-9	TRBD1	TRBJ1-6	medium-sized	TGTGCCAGCAGCTCCCACGAAACAACAGGGGGCAGATCACCCCTCCACTTT	CASSSHETTGGRSPLHF
TRBV7-8	.	TRBJ2-3	once	TGTGCCAGCAGCTTACTAGCACAGGCGGATACGCAGTATTTT	CASSLLAQADTQYF
TRBV30	.	TRBJ1-4	.	TGTGCCTGGAGATACAGGGAAAATGAAAAACTGTTTTTT	CAWRYRENEKLFF
TRBV6-5	.	TRBJ2-1	.	TGCGCCAGCAGCCCAAACTGGGGGGGCCACGAGCGGTTCTTC	CASSPNWGGHERFF
TRBV19	TRBD1	TRBJ1-6	.	TGTGCCAGTAGTATCATGGGACAGGGGGTCTCACCCCTCCACTTT	CASSIMGQGVSPLHF
TRBV20-1	.	TRBJ2-7	medium-sized	TGCAGTGCTACGTATTCCTCCTACGAGCAGTACTTC	CSATYSSYEQYF
TRBV4-2	.	TRBJ1-2	.	TGTGCCAGCAGCCAGTCCCAACATTGGTCCTCCTATGGCTACACCTTC	CASSQSQHWSSYGYTF
TRBV12-5	TRBD2	TRBJ2-1	few	TGTGCTAGTGGTTTGGAACCGGGACTAGCGGGAGGGCCCTACAATGAGCAGTTCTTC	CASGLEPGLAGGPYNEQFF
TRBV5-4	.	TRBJ2-2	.	TGTGCCAGCAGCGAGGGACCCGGCGGGGAGCTGTTTTTT	CASSEGPGGELFF
TRBV6-6	TRBD1	TRBJ1-1	few	TGTGCCAGCAGACTCCATCAGGGGGGATTTGAAGCTTTCTTT	CASRLHQGGFEAFF
TRBV6-5	.	TRBJ2-7	.	TGTGCCAGCAGTCACTCTTGGGGGGCGTCGGGGGAGCAGTACTTC	CASSHSWGASGEQYF
TRBV12-3/TRBV12-4	TRBD2	TRBJ2-7	medium-sized	TGTGCCAGCAGTTTGTCGGGACTAGCGGGGTACTCCTACGAGCAGTACTTC	CASSLSGLAGYSYEQYF
TRBV20-1	.	TRBJ2-7	.	TGCAGTGCTAGGGGGGCGGGGCCCAACGAGCAGTACTTC	CSARGAGPNEQYF
TRBV7-8	.	TRBJ2-7	medium-sized	TGTGCCAGCAGCGCCCAGGAAAGCTACGAGCAGTACTTC	CASSAQESYEQYF
TRBV29-1	TRBD1	TRBJ1-2	.	TGCAGCGTGCCGACAGGGAACTATGGCTACACCTTC	CSVPTGNYGYTF
TRBV29-1	.	TRBJ1-2	medium-sized	TGCAGCGTTGACAGCGGGGCCGATGGCTACACCTTC	CSVDSGADGYTF
TRBV5-4	.	TRBJ2-7	.	TGTGCCAGCAGCTTTAGGGGCTCCTACGAGCAGTACTTC	CASSFRGSYEQYF
TRBV7-9	TRBD1	TRBJ1-2	.	TGTGCCAGCAGCTCGGGACAGGATAACTATGGCTACACCTTC	CASSSGQDNYGYTF
TRBV4-3	TRBD2	TRBJ2-7	.	TGCGCCAGCAGCCTTGGGGGGGGGGAGCAGTACTTC	CASSLGGGEQYF
TRBV7-2	.	TRBJ2-7	once	TGTGCCAGCAGCTTATCTCGGGGCTACGAGCAGTACTTC	CASSLSRGYEQYF
TRBV9	.	TRBJ2-1	.	TGTGCCAGCAGCGCGGCGGCCTGG	CASSAAAW
TRBV10-3	.	TRBJ2-7	.	TGTGCCATCAGTGATCTAGGGACGCACTCCTACGAGCAGTACTTC	CAISDLGTHSYEQYF
TRBV5-8	TRBD2	TRBJ2-7	many	TGTGCCAGCAGCTTGGCGGCGTTCGCGGGAGAGGACGAGCAGTACTTC	CASSLAAFAGEDEQYF
TRBV2	.	TRBJ2-2	many	TGTGCCAGCGGGCTAGTAAACACCGGGGAGCTGTTTTTT	CASGLVNTGELFF
TRBV6-2/TRBV6-3	TRBD2	TRBJ2-7	.	TGTGCCAGCAGGACGACTAGCGGGAGTTACGAGCAGTACTTC	CASRTTSGSYEQYF
TRBV27	TRBD2	TRBJ2-1	many	TGTGCCAGCAGTTTATCCCCGGGAGGGTTCGATGAGCAGTTCTTC	CASSLSPGGFDEQFF